Described below is a single T cell receptor beta chain sequence and its context. Its antigen is undetermined. This sample is drawn from a study of PD-1 blockade in classical Hodgkin lymphoma. Whole-study findings and limits: A reduction in baseline TCR diversity was reportedly seen in newly diagnosed patients relative to healthy donors. There remain no defined causes for the repertoire differences, which possibly reflect disease activity or prior therapy.

Time point indicated: newly diagnosed, previously untreated cHL patient sample. The study compared against PBMCs from newly diagnosed, untreated classical Hodgkin lymphoma. With 6 bases removed from V and 4 bases from J, the gap between germline ends came to 12 bases. The CDR3 runs to 13 residues. The germline V gene encodes CDR1 SEHNR and CDR2 FQNEAQ (reference sequence). Profiled with immunoSEQ multiplex PCR; TCRdb holds only in-frame clones, not every one. The sample shows about 25,000 clones, about 94% of them seen only once. The sample was peripheral blood mononuclear cells (PBMCs). The origin of this receptor is a human donor with classical Hodgkin lymphoma. The chain carries TRBV7-9 and TRBJ2-5; a weak D match, TRBD2 (5 bases). The CDR3 here is CASSLLVSETQYF. In DNA form, the CDR3 reads TGTGCCAGCAGTTTACTAGTTTCAGAGACCCAGTACTTC.